What follows describes a single T cell receptor (beta chain). Its antigen is unidentified. The sample is drawn from a study of T cell repertoires in cytomegalovirus infection. The wider study: Shared public TCR beta signatures pointed to both CMV infection and a matching HLA type. Whole-study findings and limits: HLA-C-restricted CMV-specific TCR beta clonotypes were dominant in the ex vivo response. Summed public TCR beta family frequency identified CMV carriers bearing the relevant HLA.

TCRdb redid the calling of the reads with MiXCR, one entry per CDR3 protein. The table has roughly 130,000 distinct CDR3 sequences, about 24% seen once; the top ten hold almost 35%. From germline, CDR1 is MDHEN and CDR2 SYDVKM. Trimming shortened V by 8 bases and J by 0 bases, and 11 bases separated the two germline ends. This CDR3 is 13 amino acids long. Sequencing was done on a sample of PBMCs, sequenced either directly or after in vitro stimulation (not recorded which). This TCR came from a human donor in good health (CMV status not recorded). Some clones in this sample may be carry-over from other donors' samples. This chain joins TRBV28 and TRBJ2-7; D is undetermined. CDR3 bases: TGTGCCAGCCATGGACGGTCCTCCTACGAGCAGTACTTC. Encoded protein: CASHGRSSYEQYF. The whole variable domain, filled in from reference TRBV28 and TRBJ2-7, reads DVKVTQSSRYLVKRTGEKVFLECVQDMDHENMFWYRQDPGLGLRLIYFSYDVKMKEKGDIPEGYSVSREKKERFSLILESASTNQTSMYLCASHGRSSYEQYFGPGTRLTVT.